This entry lists 20 T cell receptor beta chains sequenced from one sample in a study of blood T cell repertoires in COVID-19. Data came from immunoSEQ multiplex PCR; TCRdb stores just in-frame clones and leaves some out. This sample yields 200,000 to 250,000 clones, of which 65% to 90% are seen a single time; about 2.4% belongs to the top ten. Material: peripheral blood. The origin of the receptors is a woman in her seventies with COVID-19, enrolled during active disease.

The chain has TRBV30 and TRBJ1-1, with TRBD1 as a possible D gene (6 bases). The V end lost 1 base, the J end lost 5 bases, and 11 bases lay between the germline ends. Germline V lookup: CDR1 GTSNPN, CDR2 SVGIG (reference sequence). The CDR3 is made up of 13 amino acids. CDR3 protein: CAWSEGVGTEAFF. CDR3 bases: TGTGCCTGGAGTGAGGGGGTAGGTACTGAAGCTTTCTTT.

V and J are TRBV2 and TRBJ2-3, with D maybe TRBD1 (6 bases). Between the trimmed V and J ends, which lost 7 bases and 0 bases, there was a span of 14 bases. This CDR3 comprises 15 residues. Germline loops: CDR1 SNHLY, CDR2 FYNNEI. CDR3 in DNA: TGTGCCAGCACAACCGGGACAATTAGCACAGATACGCAGTATTTT. This translates into CASTTGTISTDTQYF.

The V call is TRBV5-1, the J call TRBJ2-1; weak D call: TRBD1 (5 bases). This CDR3 has 16 amino acids. The germline V and J ends were trimmed by 0 bases and 7 bases, with 17 bases remaining between them. Germline CDR1 and CDR2: SGHRS and YFSETQ. The CDR3 DNA sequence: TGCGCCAGCAGCTTGGAAACGTCGAGCACAGGTAATGAGCAGTTCTTC. Translation: CASSLETSSTGNEQFF. Full variable domain (rest looked up from reference TRBV5-1 and TRBJ2-1): KAGVTQTPRYLIKTRGQQVTLSCSPISGHRSVSWYQQTPGQGLQFLFEYFSETQRNKGNFPGRFSGRQFSNSRSEMNVSTLELGDSALYLCASSLETSSTGNEQFFGPGTRLTVL.

This chain connects TRBV5-1 to TRBJ2-5, with TRBD1 matching 8 bases. The V gene's germline CDR1 is SGHRS and CDR2 YFSETQ. V trimming: 4 bases; J trimming: 0 bases; junction bases outside the gene matches: 5. The CDR3 sequence is 15 residues long. The CDR3 loop reads CASSSTGGNQETQYF. The CDR3 nucleotides are TGCGCCAGCAGCAGTACAGGGGGGAACCAAGAGACCCAGTACTTC.

The genes are TRBV4-3 and TRBJ1-2, with TRBD1 matching over 9 bases. Trimming took 4 bases from V and 4 from J; bases not matched to a gene: 4. CDR3 size: 14 residues. CDR1 is LGHNA, CDR2 YSLEER, per germline. The CDR3 loop reads CASSLRQGGYGYTF. The CDR3 coding sequence is TGCGCCAGCAGCCTACGACAGGGGGGCTATGGCTACACCTTC.

The rearrangement joins TRBV5-4 to TRBJ1-3; no firm D call. The V and J ends lost 0 bases and 0 bases respectively, with 7 bases between them. The CDR3 is 15 residues long. The germline CDR1 and CDR2 sequences are SGHNT and YYREEE (reference sequence). The CDR3 is CASSLGSPSGNTIYF. The CDR3 DNA is TGTGCCAGCAGCTTGGGGAGCCCCTCTGGAAACACCATATATTTT.

This clone was recorded many times. This CDR3 reads CASSQETSGGGHTQYF. For the CDR3, the DNA is TGTGCCAGCAGCCAAGAGACTAGCGGGGGCGGACATACGCAGTATTTT. This sequence joins TRBV4-2 and TRBJ2-3; TRBD2 matches 12 bases. This CDR3 region has 16 residues. CDR1 is LGHNA, CDR2 YNFKEQ, per germline. V lost 0 bases to trimming and J lost 7 bases; unmatched junction nucleotides: 5.

The chain carries TRBV18 and TRBJ1-5; D possibly corresponds to TRBD1 (5 bases). V was cut by 4 bases and J by 6 bases, with 19 bases left in between. The germline V gene has CDR1 KGHSH and CDR2 LQKENI. CDR3 length equals 16 residues. The CDR3 DNA follows: TGTGCCAGCTCACAAACGGTTAGTACCACAGGTCAGCCCCAGCATTTT. It yields the protein CASSQTVSTTGQPQHF.

This clone was detected only once. The chain combines TRBV11-2 with TRBJ2-7; unclear D gene. CDR1 and CDR2 (germline): SGHAT, FQNNGV. Deletions cut 5 bases from V and 5 bases from J, with 13 bases between. The CDR3 loop spans 13 amino acids. The chain's CDR3 is CASSRSPSHEQYF. The CDR3 nucleotides read TGTGCCAGCAGCCGGAGTCCAAGTCACGAGCAGTACTTC.

In this sample, this clone turned up a few times. The chain recombines TRBV12-5 with TRBJ2-7, with 9 bases aligning to TRBD1. After removal of 5 bases from V and 5 bases from J, the junction contained 4 bases not matched to a gene. Germline V gene sequence: CDR1 LGHNT, CDR2 FRNRAP. The CDR3 is 13 residues long. The chain's CDR3 is CASGQRTGDEQYF. In DNA, the CDR3 is TGTGCTAGTGGTCAAAGGACAGGGGACGAGCAGTACTTC.

V and J are TRBV7-9 and TRBJ1-1; TRBD1 matches 9 bases. V dropped 5 bases and J dropped 3; count of bases not matched to a gene: 4. Germline values: CDR1 SEHNR, CDR2 FQNEAQ (reference sequence). The CDR3 length is 14 residues. CDR3 nucleotide sequence: TGTGCCAGCAGCACTTGGGACAGGGACACTGAAGCTTTCTTT. This sequence encodes CASSTWDRDTEAFF.

The V and J genes are TRBV4-3 and TRBJ1-2; TRBD1 matches at 7 bases. The CDR3 loop spans 15 amino acids. Germline-derived CDR1 and CDR2 are LGHNA and YSLEER. V dropped 1 base and J dropped 8; count of bases not matched to a gene: 10. CDR3 bases: TGCGCCAGCAGCCAAGCTCTAGGGGGCGCATTAGGCTACACCTTC. Protein sequence: CASSQALGGALGYTF.

This clone is a singleton in its sample. Here the CDR3 reads CASTPSGLEAFF. CDR3 sequence (DNA): TGTGCCAGTACCCCGTCAGGGCTTGAAGCTTTCTTT. V usage is TRBV19 and J usage is TRBJ1-1, with D possibly TRBD1 on 5 matching bases. This CDR3 contains 12 residues. CDR1 is LNHDA and CDR2 is SQIVND in the germline V gene (reference sequence). Trimming removed 7 bases from V and 7 bases from J, with 13 bases in between.

This chain connects TRBV2 to TRBJ1-1; tentative D call: TRBD1 (5 bases). Germline CDR1 reads SNHLY; CDR2 reads FYNNEI. This CDR3 is 14 amino acids long. Trimming removed 8 bases at V and 5 bases at J, with 18 bases between. The CDR3: CASSRGQGETEAFF. In nucleotides, the CDR3 is TGTGCCAGCTCCCGTGGGCAGGGTGAAACTGAAGCTTTCTTT.

The rearrangement joins TRBV6-2 or TRBV6-3 to TRBJ1-1; 7 bases map to TRBD1. CDR3 length: 16 amino acids. V lost 5 bases, J lost 3 bases, and 12 bases stayed unmatched. CDR1 MNHEY and CDR2 SVGEGT come from the germline V gene. The CDR3 nucleotides read TGTGCCAGCAGTCCGCGGATAGGGGGCGGATACACTGAAGCTTTCTTT. It translates to CASSPRIGGGYTEAFF.

V usage is TRBV24-1 and J usage is TRBJ2-3; the match to TRBD2 covers 14 bases. Trimming cost V 2 bases and J 7 bases; bases outside gene matches: 13. Germline CDR1 KGHDR, CDR2 SFDVKD. The CDR3 is 19 amino acids. The DNA for the CDR3 is TGTGCCACCAGTGATTCAGAGCCGGGACTAGCGGGGGTGGGACATACGCAGTATTTT. Translating it yields CATSDSEPGLAGVGHTQYF.

The chain is built from TRBV7-2 and TRBJ2-2; the D gene is possibly TRBD1 (6 bases). The CDR3 runs 16 residues. Trimming stripped 2 bases from V and 1 base from J, with 11 bases between. Germline V gives CDR1 SGHTA, CDR2 FQGNSA. The chain's CDR3 is CASSLSRGWNTGELFF. The CDR3 DNA reads as TGTGCCAGCAGCTTATCGAGGGGGTGGAACACCGGGGAGCTGTTTTTT.

The rearrangement uses TRBV6-5 and TRBJ1-1; D unclear. This CDR3 has 14 residues. Germline V CDR1 and CDR2: MNHEY, SVGAGI. Between the trimmed V and J ends, which lost 3 bases and 4 bases, there was a span of 12 bases. The CDR3 coding sequence is TGTGCCAGCAGTTATCGGGGTGAGTCCACTGAAGCTTTCTTT. Its translation is CASSYRGESTEAFF.

The V call is TRBV6-4, the J call TRBJ1-1, with D maybe TRBD1 (6 bases). The CDR3 covers 13 residues. Germline assignment: CDR1 MRHNA and CDR2 SNTAGT. With 5 bases removed from V and 11 bases from J, the gap between germline ends came to 18 bases. CDR3 coding DNA: TGTGCCAGCAGTTTTGGACAGAGGATTTTGGCTTTCTTT. Protein product: CASSFGQRILAFF.

The chain couples TRBV11-3 to TRBJ2-1, with D tentatively TRBD1 (6 bases). V was shortened by 5 bases and J by 3 bases, with 11 bases between the two germline ends. This CDR3 comprises 14 residues. CDR1 and CDR2 from the germline V gene are SGHNT and YENEEA. The CDR3: CASSRTAGYNEQFF. CDR3 coding DNA: TGTGCCAGCAGCCGGACAGCAGGCTACAATGAGCAGTTCTTC.